This T cell receptor beta chain originates from a study of cytotoxic CD8 clonotypes in ibrutinib-treated CLL. This clone was observed a single time. The V end was cut by 1 base, the J end by 6 bases, with 12 bases between. The CDR3 length is 15 residues. CDR1 is LNHDA, CDR2 SQIVND, per germline (reference sequence). Profiled with immunoSEQ multiplex PCR; TCRdb holds only in-frame clones, not every one. The table includes about 310,000 clones, roughly 85% detected once. This clonotype was obtained from a human donor with chronic lymphocytic leukemia. The specimen was PBMCs, collected before ibrutinib treatment. V gene TRBV19 combines with J gene TRBJ2-2; D is possibly TRBD1 (6 bases). DNA of the CDR3: TGTGCCAGTAGTATAGGCGTAGGGGGTCCCGGGGAGCTGTTTTTT. This gives the protein CASSIGVGGPGELFF.